The source of this T cell receptor (beta chain) is a study of shared clonotypes between healthy human individuals. Study-level results: Larger estimated richness was generally seen in naive subsets than in memory subsets. Blood was the only sampled material, and tissue repertoires likely differ.

Germline trimming cut 1 base from V and 6 bases from J; bases unmatched to any gene: 1. The CDR3 runs to 15 residues. Germline V CDR1 and CDR2: SGHTA, FQGTGA. Generated by immunoSEQ multiplex PCR, the TCRdb table keeps only in-frame clones and is missing some. The sample carries over a million clones, approximately 98.5% recorded once. Comment on this clone: Its antigen is undetermined.

The TCR comes from a man aged 30-40 years in good health. This chain links TRBV7-3 with TRBJ2-2; 11 bases fit TRBD2. Sequencing was carried out using naive CD4+ T cells sorted from blood. Documented subset: CD45RA+ positively selected. CDR3 nucleotide sequence: TGTGCCAGCAGCTTAATACTAGCGGGAGCCGGGGAGCTGTTTTTT. This encodes CASSLILAGAGELFF. Combining the CDR3 with reference TRBV7-3 and TRBJ2-2 gives the whole variable domain GAGVSQTPSNKVTEKGKYVELRCDPISGHTALYWYRQSLGQGPEFLIYFQGTGAADDSGLPNDRFFAVRPEGSVSTLKIQRTERGDSAVYLCASSLILAGAGELFFGEGSRLTVL.